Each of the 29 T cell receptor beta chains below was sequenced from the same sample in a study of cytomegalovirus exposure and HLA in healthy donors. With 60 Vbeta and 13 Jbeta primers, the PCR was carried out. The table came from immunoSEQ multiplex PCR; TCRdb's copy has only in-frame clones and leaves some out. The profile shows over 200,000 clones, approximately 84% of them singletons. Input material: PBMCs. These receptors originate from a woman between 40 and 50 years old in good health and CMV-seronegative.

CDR3: CASSFTGGGTEAFF. The CDR3 nucleotides read TGCGCCAGCAGCTTTACAGGGGGAGGCACTGAAGCTTTCTTT. The rearrangement links TRBV5-1 to TRBJ1-1, with 8 bases fitting TRBD1. With V trimmed by 2 bases and J by 4 bases, 4 bases remained unmatched. The CDR3 is 14 residues long. Per germline, CDR1 SGHRS and CDR2 YFSETQ.

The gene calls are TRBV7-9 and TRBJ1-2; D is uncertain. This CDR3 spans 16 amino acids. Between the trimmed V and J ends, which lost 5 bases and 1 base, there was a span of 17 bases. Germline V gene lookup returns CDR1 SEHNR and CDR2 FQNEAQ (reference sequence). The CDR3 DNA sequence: TGTGCCAGCAGCCCGAAACCGAGTCCCGGTAACTATGGCTACACCTTC. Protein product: CASSPKPSPGNYGYTF. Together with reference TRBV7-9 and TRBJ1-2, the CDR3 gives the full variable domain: DTGVSQNPRHKITKRGQNVTFRCDPISEHNRLYWYRQTLGQGPEFLTYFQNEAQLEKSRLLSDRFSAERPKGSFSTLEIQRTEQGDSAMYLCASSPKPSPGNYGYTFGSGTRLTVV.

Written as DNA, the CDR3 is TGTGCCAGCAGCTTATTTATGACGGGGAGAGCCTACGAGCAGTACTTC. Its protein is CASSLFMTGRAYEQYF. This sequence joins TRBV7-9 and TRBJ2-7; possible D gene TRBD2, 5 bases. Deletions cut 2 bases from V and 2 bases from J, with 16 bases between. The CDR3 loop spans 16 amino acids. Germline V gives CDR1 SEHNR, CDR2 FQNEAQ (reference sequence).

The CDR3 spells CASSQATNTGELFF. CDR3 DNA: TGCGCCAGCAGCCAAGCAACGAACACCGGGGAGCTGTTTTTT. The V call is TRBV4-3, the J call TRBJ2-2, with no clear D. Germline values: CDR1 LGHNA, CDR2 YSLEER. There are 14 residues in the CDR3. Trimming pared 1 base from V and 0 bases from J, leaving 3 bases between.

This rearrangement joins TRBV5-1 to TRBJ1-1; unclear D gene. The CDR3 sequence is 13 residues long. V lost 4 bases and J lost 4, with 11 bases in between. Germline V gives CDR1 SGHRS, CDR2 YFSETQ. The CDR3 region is CASSLETSTEAFF. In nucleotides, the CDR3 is TGCGCCAGCAGCCTGGAGACAAGCACTGAAGCTTTCTTT.

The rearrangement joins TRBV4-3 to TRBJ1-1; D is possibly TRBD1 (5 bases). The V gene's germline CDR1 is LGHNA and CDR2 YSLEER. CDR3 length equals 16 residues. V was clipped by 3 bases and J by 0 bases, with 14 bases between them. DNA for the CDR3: TGCGCCAGCAGCCAGATCCTGACAGCCTTGAACACTGAAGCTTTCTTT. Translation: CASSQILTALNTEAFF.

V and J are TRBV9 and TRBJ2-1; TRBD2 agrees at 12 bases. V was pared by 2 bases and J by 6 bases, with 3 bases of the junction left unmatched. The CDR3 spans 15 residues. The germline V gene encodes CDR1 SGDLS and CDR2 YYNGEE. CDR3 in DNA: TGTGCCAGCAGCGTCTCGACTAGCGGGGGCAATGAGCAGTTCTTC. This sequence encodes CASSVSTSGGNEQFF.

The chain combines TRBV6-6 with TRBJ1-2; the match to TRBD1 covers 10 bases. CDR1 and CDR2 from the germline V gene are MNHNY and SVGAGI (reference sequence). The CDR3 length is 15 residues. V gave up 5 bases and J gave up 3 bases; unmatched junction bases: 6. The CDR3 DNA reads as TGTGCCAGCAGTCAAGGGACAGGGGCTGACTATGGCTACACCTTC. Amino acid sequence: CASSQGTGADYGYTF.

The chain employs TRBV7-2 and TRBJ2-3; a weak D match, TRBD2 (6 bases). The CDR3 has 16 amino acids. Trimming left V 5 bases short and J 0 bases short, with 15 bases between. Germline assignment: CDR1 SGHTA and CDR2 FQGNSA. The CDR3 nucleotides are TGTGCCAGCAGCCAAGTTGGGGCGGGGAGCACAGATACGCAGTATTTT. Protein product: CASSQVGAGSTDTQYF.

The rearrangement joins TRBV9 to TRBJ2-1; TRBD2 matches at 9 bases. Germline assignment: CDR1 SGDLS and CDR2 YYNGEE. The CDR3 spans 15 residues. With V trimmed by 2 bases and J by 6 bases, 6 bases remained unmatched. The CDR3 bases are TGTGCCAGCAGCGTTGGCGGGGGGGCCGGCAATGAGCAGTTCTTC. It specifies CASSVGGGAGNEQFF.

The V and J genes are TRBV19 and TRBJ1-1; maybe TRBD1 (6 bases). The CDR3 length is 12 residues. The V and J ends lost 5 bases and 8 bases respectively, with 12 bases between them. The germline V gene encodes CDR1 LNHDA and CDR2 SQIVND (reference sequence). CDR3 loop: CASSPKGGEAFF. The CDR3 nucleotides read TGTGCCAGTAGTCCTAAGGGGGGGGAAGCTTTCTTT. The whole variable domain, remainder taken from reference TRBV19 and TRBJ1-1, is DGGITQSPKYLFRKEGQNVTLSCEQNLNHDAMYWYRQDPGQGLRLIYYSQIVNDFQKGDIAEGYSVSREKKESFPLTVTSAQKNPTAFYLCASSPKGGEAFFGQGTRLTVV.

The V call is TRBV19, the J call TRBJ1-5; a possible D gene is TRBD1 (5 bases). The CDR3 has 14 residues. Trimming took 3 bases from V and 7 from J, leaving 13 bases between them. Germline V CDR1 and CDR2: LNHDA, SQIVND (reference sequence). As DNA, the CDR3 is TGTGCCAGTAGTATCGTGGAGGGGTCCCAGCCCCAGCATTTT. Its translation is CASSIVEGSQPQHF.

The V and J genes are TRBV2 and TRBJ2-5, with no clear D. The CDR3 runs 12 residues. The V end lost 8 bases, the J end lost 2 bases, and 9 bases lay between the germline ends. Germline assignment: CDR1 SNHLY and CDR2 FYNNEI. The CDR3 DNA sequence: TGTGCCAGCTACCTATCTCAAGAGACCCAGTACTTC. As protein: CASYLSQETQYF.

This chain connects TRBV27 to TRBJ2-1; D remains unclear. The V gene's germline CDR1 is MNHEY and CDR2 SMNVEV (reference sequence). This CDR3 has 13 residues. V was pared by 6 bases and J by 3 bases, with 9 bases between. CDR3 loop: CASRPSGYNEQFF. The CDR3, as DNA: TGTGCCAGCAGACCCTCAGGCTACAATGAGCAGTTCTTC.

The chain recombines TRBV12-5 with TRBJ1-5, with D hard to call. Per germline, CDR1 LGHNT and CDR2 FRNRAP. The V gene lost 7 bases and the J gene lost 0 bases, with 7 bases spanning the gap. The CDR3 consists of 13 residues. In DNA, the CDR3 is TGTGCTAGTGTGCTCTATAGCAATCAGCCCCAGCATTTT. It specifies CASVLYSNQPQHF.

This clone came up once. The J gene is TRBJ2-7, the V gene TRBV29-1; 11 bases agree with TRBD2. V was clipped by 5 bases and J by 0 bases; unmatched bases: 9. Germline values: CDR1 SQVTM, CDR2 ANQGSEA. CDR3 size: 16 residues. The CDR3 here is CSVNGLAGDSSYEQYF. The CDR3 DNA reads TGCAGCGTTAACGGACTAGCGGGCGATAGCTCCTACGAGCAGTACTTC.

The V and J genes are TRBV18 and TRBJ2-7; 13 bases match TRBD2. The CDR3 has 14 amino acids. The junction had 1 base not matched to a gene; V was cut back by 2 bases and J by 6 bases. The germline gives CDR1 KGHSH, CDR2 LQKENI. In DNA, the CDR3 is TGTGCCAGCTCACCAACTAGCGGGGGGGCCGAGCAGTACTTC. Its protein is CASSPTSGGAEQYF.

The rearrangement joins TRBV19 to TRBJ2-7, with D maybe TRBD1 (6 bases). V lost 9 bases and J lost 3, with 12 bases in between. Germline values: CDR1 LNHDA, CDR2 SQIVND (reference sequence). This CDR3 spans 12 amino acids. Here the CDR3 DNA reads TGTGCCAGCGGGACACCTCACTACGAGCAGTACTTC. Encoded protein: CASGTPHYEQYF.

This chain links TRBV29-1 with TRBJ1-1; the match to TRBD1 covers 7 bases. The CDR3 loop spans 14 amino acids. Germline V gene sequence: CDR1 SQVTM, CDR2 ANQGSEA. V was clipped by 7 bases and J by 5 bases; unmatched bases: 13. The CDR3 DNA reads TGCAGCGGCGGAGGGGGCGCATCTTGGACTGAAGCTTTCTTT. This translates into CSGGGGASWTEAFF.

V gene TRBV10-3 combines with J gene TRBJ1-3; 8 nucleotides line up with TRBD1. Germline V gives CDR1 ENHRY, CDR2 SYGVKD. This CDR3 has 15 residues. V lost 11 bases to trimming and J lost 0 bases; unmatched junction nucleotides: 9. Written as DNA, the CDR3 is TGTGCCGCTAAGACAGGGGTAGGCTCTGGAAACACCATATATTTT. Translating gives CAAKTGVGSGNTIYF.

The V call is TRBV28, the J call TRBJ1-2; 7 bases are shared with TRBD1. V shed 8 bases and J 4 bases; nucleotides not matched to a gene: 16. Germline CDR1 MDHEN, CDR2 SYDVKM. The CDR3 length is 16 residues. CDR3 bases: TGTGCCAGCTCGACATACCAGCAGGGGGACTTCTATGGCTACACCTTC. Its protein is CASSTYQQGDFYGYTF.

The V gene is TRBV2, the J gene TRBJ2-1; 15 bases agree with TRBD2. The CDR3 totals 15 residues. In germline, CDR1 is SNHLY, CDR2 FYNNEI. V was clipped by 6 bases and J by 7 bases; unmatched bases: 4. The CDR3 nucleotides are TGTGCCAGCAGAGGGACTAGCGGGGGGTCGAATGAGCAGTTCTTC. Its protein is CASRGTSGGSNEQFF.

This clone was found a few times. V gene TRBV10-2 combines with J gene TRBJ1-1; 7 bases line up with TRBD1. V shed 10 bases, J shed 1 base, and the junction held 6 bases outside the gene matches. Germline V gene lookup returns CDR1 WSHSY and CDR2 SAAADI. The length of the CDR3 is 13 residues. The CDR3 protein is CAIRDRSNTEAFF. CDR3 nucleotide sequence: TGCGCCATTAGGGACAGATCGAACACTGAAGCTTTCTTT.

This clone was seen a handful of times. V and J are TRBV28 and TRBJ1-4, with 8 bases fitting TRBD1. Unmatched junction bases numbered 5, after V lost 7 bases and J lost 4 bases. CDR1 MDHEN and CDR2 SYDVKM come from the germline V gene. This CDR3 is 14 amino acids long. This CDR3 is CASTQTGVNEKLFF. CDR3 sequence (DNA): TGTGCCAGCACCCAGACAGGGGTTAATGAAAAACTGTTTTTT.

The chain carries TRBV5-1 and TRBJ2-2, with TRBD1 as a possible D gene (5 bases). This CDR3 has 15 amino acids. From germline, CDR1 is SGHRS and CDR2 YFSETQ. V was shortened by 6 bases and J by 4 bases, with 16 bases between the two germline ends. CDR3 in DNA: TGCGCCAGCACCCCCCCAGGGTTCGGCACCGGGGAGCTGTTTTTT. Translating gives CASTPPGFGTGELFF.

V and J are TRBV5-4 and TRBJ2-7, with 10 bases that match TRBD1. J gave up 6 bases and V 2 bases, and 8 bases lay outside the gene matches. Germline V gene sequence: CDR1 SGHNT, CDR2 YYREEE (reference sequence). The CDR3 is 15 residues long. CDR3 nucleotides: TGTGCCAGCAGCTTACCAGTGGGGGACAGGGGCGAGCAGTACTTC. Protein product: CASSLPVGDRGEQYF. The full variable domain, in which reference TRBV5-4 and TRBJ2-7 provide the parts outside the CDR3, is ETGVTQSPTHLIKTRGQQVTLRCSSQSGHNTVSWYQQALGQGPQFIFQYYREEENGRGNFPPRFSGLQFPNYSSELNVNALELDDSALYLCASSLPVGDRGEQYFGPGTRLTVT.

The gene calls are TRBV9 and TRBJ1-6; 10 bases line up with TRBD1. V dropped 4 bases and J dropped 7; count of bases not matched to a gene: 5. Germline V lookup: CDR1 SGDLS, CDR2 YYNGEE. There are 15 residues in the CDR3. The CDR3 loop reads CASSMTGGWNSPLHF. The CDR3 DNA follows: TGTGCCAGCAGCATGACAGGGGGCTGGAATTCACCCCTCCACTTT.

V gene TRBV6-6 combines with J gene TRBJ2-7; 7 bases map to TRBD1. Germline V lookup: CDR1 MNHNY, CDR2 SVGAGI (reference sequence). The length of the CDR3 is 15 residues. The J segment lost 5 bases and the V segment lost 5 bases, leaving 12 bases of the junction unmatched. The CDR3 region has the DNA TGTGCCAGCAGTAGGGCCCCGACAGGGCTCGACGAGCAGTACTTC. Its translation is CASSRAPTGLDEQYF.

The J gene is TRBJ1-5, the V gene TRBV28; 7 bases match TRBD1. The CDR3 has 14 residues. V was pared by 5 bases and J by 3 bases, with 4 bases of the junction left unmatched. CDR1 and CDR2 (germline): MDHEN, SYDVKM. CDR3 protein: CASSRQGNNQPQHF. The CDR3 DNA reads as TGTGCCAGCAGTCGACAGGGCAACAATCAGCCCCAGCATTTT.